This entry describes one T cell receptor beta chain. Its target antigen remains unknown. It has no much larger one-base neighbor in the sample; base qualities were not kept. The germline V gene (reference sequence) yields DFQATT for CDR1 and SNEGSKA for CDR2. Inclusive of the bounding cysteine and phenylalanine, the CDR3 is 14 residues long. Solely the CDR3 DNA is kept, with 42 bases framed from the first base. V gives up 3 bases and J gives up 6 bases, and the segment between their germline ends measures 16 bases. The data were taken from a study of blood T cell repertoires in COVID-19 (dated by TCRdb to the early 2020s). For context, the study as a whole: The collaborator samples originated in the United States, Italy and Spain and spanned the acute and convalescent phases of COVID-19. The prospective study material was composed of cDNA or gDNA derived from T cells, B-cell-depleted T cells, or PBMCs. The dataset comprised deeply sampled blood TCRbeta repertoires from subjects exposed to, actively infected with, or recovered from COVID-19. The repertoires were released in a freely available public database meant as a resource for research on the immune response to SARS-CoV-2. The samples were drawn from the first 160 participants of the ongoing ImmuneRACE study and from more than 1,000 subjects provided by 6 global collaborators. Sample metadata almost always included a de-identified subject ID, COVID-19 status, age in years and sex. Where available, HLA class I and class II types were taken from metadata supplied by the sample provider and were not determined by assay-based typing. Paper-wide results and their limitations: The amount of clinical and demographic metadata varied by source and participant and was provided uncurated.

TCRbeta CDR3 regions were amplified from genomic DNA using the immunoSEQ Assay, a bias-controlled multiplex PCR. Per the authors' processing: Nucleated cell counts per sample were estimated from amplification of reference gene primers within the assay. To quantify the absolute abundance of each unique TCRbeta CDR3 rearrangement, sequence reads were collapsed and filtered. For each sample, productive Simpson clonality was calculated as the square root of Simpson's diversity index across productive rearrangements. Sourced from immuneACCESS, this table was stored by TCRdb with only in-frame sequences that have V and J called. A share of the clones is absent; for the studies checked, an unresolved V gene accounts for under half, and the remainder has no known explanation. D and trimming come from the DNA, and the V and J calls and clone size come from that table. In all, the sample holds roughly 200,000 clones, and about 91% of those were seen once. The ten top clones hold under 3% of the sample.

Enrolling through a virtual design, the prospective study's participants ranged in age from roughly 18 to 90 years and lived across some 23 United States geographic areas. In the prospective study, participants were assigned to cohorts based on the clinical history participants reported in a screening survey and a study questionnaire. In the prospective study, whole blood, serum and a nasopharyngeal or oropharyngeal swab were collected from each participant by mobile phlebotomists. Over a roughly 2-month period, participants in the prospective study had the option of providing additional blood draws and questionnaires. Prospective study blood samples were shipped either frozen or at room temperature before DNA extraction.

Sequencing was carried out using PBMCs or T cells enriched from blood (not recorded which). The sequence was obtained from a woman between 40 and 55 years old with acute COVID-19. This sequence uses TRBV20-1 and TRBJ2-3; the best D guess is TRBD1, with 6 bases matching. The encoded CDR3 is CSASFRGLTDTQYF. The DNA is as follows: TGCAGTGCTAGTTTCAGGGGATTGACGGATACGCAGTATTTT.